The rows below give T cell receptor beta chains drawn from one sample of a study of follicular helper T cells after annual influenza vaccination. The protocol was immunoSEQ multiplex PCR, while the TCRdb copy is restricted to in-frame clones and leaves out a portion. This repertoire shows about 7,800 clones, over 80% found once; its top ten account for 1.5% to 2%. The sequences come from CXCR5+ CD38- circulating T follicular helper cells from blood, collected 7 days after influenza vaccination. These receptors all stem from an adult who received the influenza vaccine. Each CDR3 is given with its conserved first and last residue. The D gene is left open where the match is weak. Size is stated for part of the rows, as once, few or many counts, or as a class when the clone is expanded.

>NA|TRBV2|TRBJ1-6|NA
CASSNREGNSPLHF
TGTGCCAGCAGTAACAGGGAGGGTAATTCACCCCTCCACTTT
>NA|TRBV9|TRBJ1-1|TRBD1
CASSVEGGGGVFTEAFF
TGTGCCAGCAGCGTAGAAGGAGGGGGCGGGGTGTTCACTGAAGCTTTCTTT
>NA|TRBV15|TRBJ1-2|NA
CATSRDRVGGYTF
TGTGCCACCAGCAGAGATCGAGTGGGAGGCTACACCTTC
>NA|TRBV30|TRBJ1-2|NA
CAWKWDGNYGYTF
TGTGCCTGGAAGTGGGACGGTAACTATGGCTACACCTTC
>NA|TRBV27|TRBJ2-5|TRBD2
CASSLSGGARDQYF
TGTGCCAGCAGTTTAAGCGGGGGGGCCCGGGACCAGTACTTC
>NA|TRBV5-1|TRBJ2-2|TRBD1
CASSLVWDSANTGELFF
TGCGCCAGCAGCTTAGTATGGGACAGCGCGAACACCGGGGAGCTGTTTTTT
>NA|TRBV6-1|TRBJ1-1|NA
CASSETQGGGTEAFF
TGTGCCAGCAGTGAAACACAGGGTGGTGGCACTGAAGCTTTCTTT
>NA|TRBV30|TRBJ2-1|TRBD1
CAWSYGTVAEQFF
TGTGCCTGGAGCTACGGGACAGTCGCTGAGCAGTTCTTC
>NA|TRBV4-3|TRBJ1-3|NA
CASSQGQTRSYSSGNTIYF
TGCGCCAGCAGCCAAGGACAGACTAGGTCTTACTCTTCTGGAAACACCATATATTTT
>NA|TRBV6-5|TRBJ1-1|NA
CASSYYGNTEAFF
TGTGCCAGCAGTTACTACGGGAACACTGAAGCTTTCTTT
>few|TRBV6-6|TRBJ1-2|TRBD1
CASREGAGGYTF
TGTGCCAGCAGAGAGGGGGCCGGTGGCTACACCTTC
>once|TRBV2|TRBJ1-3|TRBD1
CASSEDRNTIYF
TGTGCCAGCAGTGAGGACAGGAACACCATATATTTT
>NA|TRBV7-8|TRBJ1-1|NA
CASSLAASTEAFF
TGTGCCAGCAGCTTAGCGGCGAGCACTGAAGCTTTCTTT
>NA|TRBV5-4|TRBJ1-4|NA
CASSRIMGATNEKLFF
TGTGCCAGCAGCCGAATAATGGGGGCAACTAATGAAAAACTGTTTTTT
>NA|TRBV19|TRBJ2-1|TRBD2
CASSLYSGGPYNEQFF
TGTGCCAGTAGTCTGTATAGCGGGGGGCCTTATAATGAGCAGTTCTTC
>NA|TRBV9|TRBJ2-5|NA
CASSGATGGPETQYF
TGTGCCAGCAGCGGGGCGACCGGGGGGCCTGAGACCCAGTACTTC